Here is one T cell receptor (beta chain) with its context. Its antigen is undetermined. This sample is drawn from a study of OX40 agonist ivuxolimab in advanced cancers. Study results and caveats: Expanded clones were, on average, more numerous in CD8+ T cells than in CD4+.

Assay used: immunoSEQ multiplex PCR; TCRdb lists only in-frame clones, some missing. Of approximately 100,000 clones listed, around 92% are singletons. Germline CDR1 and CDR2: ENHRY and SYGVKD. The CDR3 is 14 amino acids. Trimming removed 6 bases from V and 2 bases from J, with 13 bases in between. The chain is built from TRBV10-3 and TRBJ2-5; maybe TRBD1 (6 bases). The sequences come from CD4+ or CD8+ T cells sorted from blood, collected in a trial of the OX40 agonist ivuxolimab. This clonotype originated in an adult with an advanced solid tumor such as melanoma, head and neck, liver or kidney cancer. The CDR3 is CAIRAGVTQETQYF. The CDR3 DNA reads as TGTGCCATCAGAGCAGGGGTTACACAAGAGACCCAGTACTTC.